Below are 4 T cell receptor beta chains sequenced from a single sample in a study of blood T cells in healthy people across ages. Sample-barcoded 5' priming and a J-beta primer mix drove a second PCR of roughly 6 to 12 cycles. TCRdb reanalysed the 5' RACE reads using MiXCR and keeps one entry per CDR3 protein. The sample has hundreds of thousands of distinct CDR3 sequences, about 30% seen once. Material: blood. These receptors originate from a woman older than 75 in good health.

This clonotype occurred many times. J is TRBJ1-1 and V is TRBV7-9; TRBD1 matches 10 bases. The CDR3 totals 16 residues. Germline trimming cut 2 bases from V and 1 base from J; bases unmatched to any gene: 4. Germline loops: CDR1 SEHNR, CDR2 FQNEAQ (reference sequence). CDR3 protein: CASSLRTGGRNTEAFF. The CDR3 DNA reads as TGTGCCAGCAGCTTAAGGACAGGGGGAAGGAACACTGAAGCTTTCTTT. The full variable domain, with the rest looked up from reference TRBV7-9 and TRBJ1-1, is DTGVSQNPRHKITKRGQNVTFRCDPISEHNRLYWYRQTLGQGPEFLTYFQNEAQLEKSRLLSDRFSAERPKGSFSTLEIQRTEQGDSAMYLCASSLRTGGRNTEAFFGQGTRLTVV.

The chain combines TRBV27 with TRBJ2-7, with a tentative D call TRBD1 (5 bases). Looked up from germline, CDR1 is MNHEY and CDR2 is SMNVEV (reference sequence). CDR3 length equals 13 residues. Deletions cut 4 bases from V and 5 bases from J, with 12 bases between. The CDR3 DNA follows: TGTGCCAGCAGTTACGGCCAGGGCGACGAGCAGTACTTC. This sequence encodes CASSYGQGDEQYF.

CDR3 amino acids: CASSQGTGMNQPQHF. Written as DNA, the CDR3 is TGTGCCAGCAGCCAAGGGACAGGGATGAATCAGCCCCAGCATTTT. The V gene is TRBV3-1, the J gene TRBJ1-5; 8 nucleotides align to TRBD1. The CDR3 contains 15 residues. Germline trimming cut 1 base from V and 4 bases from J; bases unmatched to any gene: 3. Germline assignment: CDR1 LGHDT and CDR2 YNNKEL (reference sequence).

Points on this clonotype: This clone may be a read error of a much larger clone one base away. V is TRBV6-5 and J is TRBJ1-1, with D uncertain. V dropped 7 bases and J dropped 11 bases, with 23 bases sitting between them. CDR3 length equals 14 residues. Germline values: CDR1 MNHEY, CDR2 SVGAGI. The CDR3 region is CASNRTGNGLGAFF. The DNA for the CDR3 is TGTGCCAGCAACCGTACCGGGAATGGACTTGGGGCTTTCTTT.